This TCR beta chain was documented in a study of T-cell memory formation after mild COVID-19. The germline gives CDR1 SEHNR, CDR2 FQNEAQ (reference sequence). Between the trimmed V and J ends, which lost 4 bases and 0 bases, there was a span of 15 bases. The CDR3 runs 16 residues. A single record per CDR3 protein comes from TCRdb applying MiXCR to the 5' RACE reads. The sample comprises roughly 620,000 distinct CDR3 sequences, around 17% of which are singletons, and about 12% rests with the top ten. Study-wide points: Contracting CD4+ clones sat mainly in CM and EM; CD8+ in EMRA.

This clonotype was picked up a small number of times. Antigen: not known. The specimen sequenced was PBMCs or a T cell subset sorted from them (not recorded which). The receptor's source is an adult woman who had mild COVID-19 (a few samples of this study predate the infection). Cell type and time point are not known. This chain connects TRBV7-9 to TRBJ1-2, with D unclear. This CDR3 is CASSSSDFGANYGYTF. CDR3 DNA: TGTGCCAGCAGCTCCAGCGACTTCGGGGCTAACTATGGCTACACCTTC.